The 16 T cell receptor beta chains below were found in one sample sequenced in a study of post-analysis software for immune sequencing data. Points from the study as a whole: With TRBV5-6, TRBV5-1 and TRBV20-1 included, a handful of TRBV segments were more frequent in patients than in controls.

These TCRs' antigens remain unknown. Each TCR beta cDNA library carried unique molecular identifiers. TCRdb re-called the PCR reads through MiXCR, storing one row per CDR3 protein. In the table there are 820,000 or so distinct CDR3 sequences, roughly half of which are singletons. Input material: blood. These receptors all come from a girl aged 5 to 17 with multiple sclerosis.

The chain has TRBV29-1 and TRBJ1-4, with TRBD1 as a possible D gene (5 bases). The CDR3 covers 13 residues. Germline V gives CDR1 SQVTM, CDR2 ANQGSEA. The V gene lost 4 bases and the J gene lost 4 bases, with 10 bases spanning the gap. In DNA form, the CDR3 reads TGCAGCGTTGCGGGACTGTATAATGAAAAACTGTTTTTT. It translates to CSVAGLYNEKLFF.

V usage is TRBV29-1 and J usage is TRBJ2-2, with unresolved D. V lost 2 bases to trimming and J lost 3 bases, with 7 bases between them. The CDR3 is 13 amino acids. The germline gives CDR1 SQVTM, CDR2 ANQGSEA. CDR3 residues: CSVELVYTGELFF. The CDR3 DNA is TGCAGCGTTGAACTAGTATACACCGGGGAGCTGTTTTTT.

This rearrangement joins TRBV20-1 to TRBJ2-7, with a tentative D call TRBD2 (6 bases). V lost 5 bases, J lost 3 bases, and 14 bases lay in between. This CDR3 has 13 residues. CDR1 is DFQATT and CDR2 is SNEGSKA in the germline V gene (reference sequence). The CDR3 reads CSARGGVIYEQYF. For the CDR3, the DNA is TGCAGTGCTCGGGGCGGGGTTATCTACGAGCAGTACTTC.

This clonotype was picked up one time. DNA of the CDR3: TGTGCCAGCGGGACTGGAATTTCCTACGAGCAGTACTTC. Protein product: CASGTGISYEQYF. The chain couples TRBV13 to TRBJ2-5; D may be TRBD2 (6 bases). The end of the DNA is better explained by TRBJ2-7, so the J call may be wrong. CDR3 length equals 13 residues. Germline V gene data show CDR1 as PRHDT and CDR2 as FYEKMQ (reference sequence).

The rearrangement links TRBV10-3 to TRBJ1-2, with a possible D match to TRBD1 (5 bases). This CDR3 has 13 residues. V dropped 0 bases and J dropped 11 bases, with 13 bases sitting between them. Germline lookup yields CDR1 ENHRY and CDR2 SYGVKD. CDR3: CAISESGPTRYTF. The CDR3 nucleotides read TGTGCCATCAGTGAGTCGGGACCCACCCGGTACACCTTC.

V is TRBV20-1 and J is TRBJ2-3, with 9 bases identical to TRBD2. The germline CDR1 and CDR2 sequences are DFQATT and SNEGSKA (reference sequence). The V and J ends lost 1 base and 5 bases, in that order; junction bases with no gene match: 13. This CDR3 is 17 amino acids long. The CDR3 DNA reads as TGCAGTGCTAGAGGGGGACTAGCCGACCTCCTAGTAGATACGCAGTATTTT. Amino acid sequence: CSARGGLADLLVDTQYF.

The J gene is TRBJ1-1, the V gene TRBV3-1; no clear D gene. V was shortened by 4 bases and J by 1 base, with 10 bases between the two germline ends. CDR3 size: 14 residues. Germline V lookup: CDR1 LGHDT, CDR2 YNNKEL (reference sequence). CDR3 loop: CASSPWGGNTEAFF. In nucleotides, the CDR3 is TGTGCCAGCAGCCCCTGGGGAGGGAACACTGAAGCTTTCTTT.

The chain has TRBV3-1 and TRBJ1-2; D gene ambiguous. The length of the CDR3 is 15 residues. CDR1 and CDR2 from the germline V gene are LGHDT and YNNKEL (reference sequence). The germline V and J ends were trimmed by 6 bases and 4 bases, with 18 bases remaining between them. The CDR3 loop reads CASSRRVSGSYGYTF. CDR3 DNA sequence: TGTGCCAGCAGTCGTAGAGTCTCGGGGAGCTATGGCTACACCTTC.

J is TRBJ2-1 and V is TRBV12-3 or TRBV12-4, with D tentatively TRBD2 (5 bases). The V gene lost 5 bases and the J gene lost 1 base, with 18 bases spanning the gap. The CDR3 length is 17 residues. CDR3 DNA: TGTGCCAGCAGTCCGCTGGACTGGTACCGATCCTACAATGAGCAGTTCTTC. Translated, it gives CASSPLDWYRSYNEQFF.

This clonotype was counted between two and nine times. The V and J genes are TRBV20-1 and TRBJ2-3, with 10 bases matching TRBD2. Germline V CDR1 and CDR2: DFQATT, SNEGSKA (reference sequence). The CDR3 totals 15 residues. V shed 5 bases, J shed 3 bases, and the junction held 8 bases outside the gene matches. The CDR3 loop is CSAFPGLARTDTQYF. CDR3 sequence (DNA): TGCAGTGCTTTCCCGGGACTAGCGAGGACAGATACGCAGTATTTT.

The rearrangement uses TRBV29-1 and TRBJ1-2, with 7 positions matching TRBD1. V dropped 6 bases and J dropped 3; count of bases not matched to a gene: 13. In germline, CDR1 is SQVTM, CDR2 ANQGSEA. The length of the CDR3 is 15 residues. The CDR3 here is CSVPGQRRGDYGYTF. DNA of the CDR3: TGCAGCGTCCCGGGACAGCGCCGCGGGGACTATGGCTACACCTTC.

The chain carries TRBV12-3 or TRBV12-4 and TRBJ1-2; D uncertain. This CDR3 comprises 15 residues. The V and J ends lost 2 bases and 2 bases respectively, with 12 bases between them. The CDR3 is CASSLSVNGNYGYTF. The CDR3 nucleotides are TGTGCCAGCAGTTTATCAGTCAATGGAAACTATGGCTACACCTTC.

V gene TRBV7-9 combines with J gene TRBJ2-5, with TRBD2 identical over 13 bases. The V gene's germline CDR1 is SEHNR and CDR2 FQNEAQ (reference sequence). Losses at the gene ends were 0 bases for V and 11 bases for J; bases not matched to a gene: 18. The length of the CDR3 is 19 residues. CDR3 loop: CASSLALGLAGAPTGEQYF. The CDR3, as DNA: TGTGCCAGCAGCTTAGCGCTAGGACTAGCGGGGGCCCCGACGGGGGAGCAGTACTTC.

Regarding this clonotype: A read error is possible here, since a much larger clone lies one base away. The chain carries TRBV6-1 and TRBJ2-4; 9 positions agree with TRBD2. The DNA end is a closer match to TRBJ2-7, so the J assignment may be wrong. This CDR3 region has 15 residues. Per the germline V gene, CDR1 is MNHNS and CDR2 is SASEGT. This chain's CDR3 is CASCPETSGSCEQYF. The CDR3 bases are TGTGCCAGCTGCCCCGAGACTAGCGGTTCCTGCGAGCAGTACTTC.

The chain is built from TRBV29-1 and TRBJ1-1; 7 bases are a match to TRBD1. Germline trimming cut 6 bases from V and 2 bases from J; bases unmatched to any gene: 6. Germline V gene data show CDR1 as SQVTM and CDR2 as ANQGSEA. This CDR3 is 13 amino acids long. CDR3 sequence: CSVSEGANTEAFF. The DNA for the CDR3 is TGCAGCGTGTCGGAGGGGGCTAACACTGAAGCTTTCTTT.

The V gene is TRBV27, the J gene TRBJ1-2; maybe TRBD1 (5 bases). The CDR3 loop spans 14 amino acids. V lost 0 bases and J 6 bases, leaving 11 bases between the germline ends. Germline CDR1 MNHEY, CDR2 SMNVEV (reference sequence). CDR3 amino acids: CASSLSGLRDGYTF. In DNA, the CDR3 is TGTGCCAGCAGTTTATCGGGGCTCAGAGATGGCTACACCTTC.